These 31 T cell receptor beta chains were sequenced from one sample in a study of cytomegalovirus exposure and HLA in healthy donors listed by TCRdb under 2017. The receptor library was made with the immunoSEQ multiplex PCR assay. For the multiplex PCR, a mixture combining 60 forward primers for TCR Vbeta segments and 13 reverse primers for TCR Jbeta segments was used. TCRdb took this table from immuneACCESS and kept in-frame rearrangements with V and J called. Such tables lack part of the clones; where checked against another copy, unresolved V genes explain under half of the gap, and the rest is unexplained. The sample profile shows fewer than 85,000 clones; over 65% of them were found once. The ten largest clones take up 7.5% to 9.5% of the sample. The sequenced sample consisted of PBMCs. Receptors were obtained from a man aged 40-55 years in good health and CMV-seropositive.

The rearrangement joins TRBV27 to TRBJ2-7; TRBD2 matches at 7 bases. The CDR3 length is 15 residues. Trimming removed 4 bases from V and 4 bases from J; junction bases left unmatched: 10. Germline CDR1 and CDR2: MNHEY and SMNVEV (reference sequence). CDR3 residues: CASSWGGGEWYEQYF. The CDR3 DNA follows: TGTGCCAGCAGTTGGGGGGGAGGTGAATGGTACGAGCAGTACTTC.

This clone was detected a few times. The chain couples TRBV5-4 to TRBJ2-7, with TRBD2 matching over 8 bases. This CDR3 is built from 14 residues. V shed 4 bases and J 2 bases; nucleotides not matched to a gene: 5. Looked up from germline, CDR1 is SGHNT and CDR2 is YYREEE (reference sequence). The CDR3 sequence is CASSPLRGAYEQYF. DNA of the CDR3: TGTGCCAGCAGCCCCTTGCGGGGGGCCTACGAGCAGTACTTC.

The V call is TRBV5-4, the J call TRBJ1-2; D is unresolved. The CDR3 is made up of 13 amino acids. Germline V lookup: CDR1 SGHNT, CDR2 YYREEE (reference sequence). V lost 0 bases to trimming and J lost 5 bases, with 8 bases between them. CDR3 in DNA: TGTGCCAGCAGCTTGGACAGTGGGTATGGCTACACCTTC. It encodes CASSLDSGYGYTF.

The V call is TRBV6-6, the J call TRBJ1-1; D is possibly TRBD1 (5 bases). CDR1 and CDR2 from the germline V gene are MNHNY and SVGAGI (reference sequence). This CDR3 is 14 amino acids long. Trimming removed 5 bases from V and 12 bases from J, with 22 bases in between. As DNA, the CDR3 is TGTGCCAGCAGTCTAACCGCAGGGAGGGATATGACTTTCTTT. Translating gives CASSLTAGRDMTFF.

This clone occurred once. The chain links TRBV4-1 to TRBJ2-1, with TRBD2 matching over 10 bases. The V gene's germline CDR1 is MGHRA and CDR2 YSYEKL. The CDR3 has 18 residues. The V gene end was trimmed by 0 bases and the J gene end by 0 bases; junction bases not matched to a gene: 5. CDR3 in DNA: TGCGCCAGCAGCCAAGAGGGACTAGCGATTAGCTCCTACAATGAGCAGTTCTTC. It is translated as CASSQEGLAISSYNEQFF.

In this sample, this clone turned up once. The rearrangement joins TRBV19 to TRBJ1-4; TRBD1 matches at 9 bases. The length of the CDR3 is 15 residues. V shed 5 bases, J shed 2 bases, and the junction held 3 bases outside the gene matches. Germline CDR1 is LNHDA and CDR2 is SQIVND (reference sequence). The CDR3 nucleotides read TGTGCCAGTAGTGCTGACAGGGGGACTAATGAAAAACTGTTTTTT. Translated, it gives CASSADRGTNEKLFF.

The genes are TRBV5-6 and TRBJ2-1; D remains ambiguous. The CDR3 spans 13 residues. The germline V and J ends were trimmed by 3 bases and 3 bases, with 7 bases remaining between them. Germline CDR1 SGHDT, CDR2 YYEEEE. As DNA, the CDR3 is TGTGCCAGCAGCTGGGCCGTCTACAATGAGCAGTTCTTC. This translates into CASSWAVYNEQFF.

The CDR3 region is CASTGGYGELFF. The CDR3 region has the DNA TGTGCCAGCACAGGGGGATATGGGGAGCTGTTTTTT. The chain is built from TRBV6-1 and TRBJ2-2; 7 bases are a match to TRBD1. Losses at the gene ends were 7 bases for V and 8 bases for J; bases not matched to a gene: 4. CDR1 and CDR2 from the germline V gene are MNHNS and SASEGT. The CDR3 has 12 residues.

The rearrangement links TRBV4-1 to TRBJ2-7; 10 positions match TRBD2. V lost 0 bases and J lost 3; bases outside the gene matches: 5. CDR1 MGHRA and CDR2 YSYEKL come from the germline V gene. This CDR3 is built from 16 residues. CDR3 residues: CASSQEGLAEYYEQYF. The DNA for the CDR3 is TGCGCCAGCAGCCAAGAAGGACTAGCGGAGTACTACGAGCAGTACTTC.

By its share, this clone is medium-sized. The rearrangement joins TRBV6-1 to TRBJ2-1; D is unresolved. V was shortened by 3 bases and J by 8 bases, with 8 bases between the two germline ends. Looked up from germline, CDR1 is MNHNS and CDR2 is SASEGT. This CDR3 has 12 amino acids. The CDR3 DNA reads TGTGCCAGCAGTGATAGTTACGATGAGCAGTTCTTC. This codes for CASSDSYDEQFF.

The genes are TRBV2 and TRBJ2-7, with 12 positions matching TRBD1. CDR3 size: 14 residues. CDR1 is SNHLY and CDR2 is FYNNEI in the germline V gene. Trimming cost V 4 bases and J 5 bases; bases outside gene matches: 3. CDR3 loop: CASSVGTGGNEQYF. CDR3 DNA sequence: TGTGCCAGCAGTGTCGGGACAGGGGGCAACGAGCAGTACTTC.

This clone was counted a few times. J is TRBJ1-2 and V is TRBV28, with D possibly being TRBD1 (6 bases). This CDR3 contains 16 residues. V was shortened by 7 bases and J by 8 bases, with 26 bases between the two germline ends. Germline CDR1 and CDR2: MDHEN and SYDVKM. CDR3 residues: CASTSGGTSDMGGYTF. CDR3 coding DNA: TGTGCCAGCACCTCGGGGGGGACATCAGATATGGGGGGCTACACCTTC.

The chain is built from TRBV4-2 and TRBJ2-2; 9 nucleotides match TRBD2. The ends lost 0 bases at V and 7 bases at J; junction bases unmatched: 6. The germline V gene encodes CDR1 LGHNA and CDR2 YNFKEQ. CDR3 length: 16 residues. CDR3 in amino acids: CASSQDLREGIGELFF. DNA for the CDR3: TGTGCCAGCAGCCAAGATCTGCGGGAGGGGATCGGGGAGCTGTTTTTT.

This chain joins TRBV5-1 and TRBJ2-2; the match to TRBD1 covers 9 bases. V shed 3 bases, J shed 3 bases, and the junction held 12 bases outside the gene matches. CDR1 is SGHRS, CDR2 YFSETQ, per germline. The CDR3 has 18 amino acids. Here the CDR3 DNA reads TGCGCCAGCAGCTCCCGAACCGGGACAGGGACCTACACCGGGGAGCTGTTTTTT. The encoded protein is CASSSRTGTGTYTGELFF.

The rearrangement uses TRBV4-1 and TRBJ2-7; D gene uncertain. Trimming took off 0 bases at V and 3 bases at J, with 6 bases between the two ends. The length of the CDR3 is 13 residues. Looked up from germline, CDR1 is MGHRA and CDR2 is YSYEKL. This CDR3 is CASSQDYFYEQYF. In DNA, the CDR3 is TGCGCCAGCAGCCAAGATTATTTCTACGAGCAGTACTTC.

CDR3 nucleotide sequence: TGTGCCAGCAGTGGGCAGAACTCTGGAAACACCATATATTTT. Translation gives CASSGQNSGNTIYF. The gene calls are TRBV28 and TRBJ1-3, with no clear D. CDR1 MDHEN and CDR2 SYDVKM come from the germline V gene. The CDR3 extends over 14 amino acids. The germline V and J ends were trimmed by 5 bases and 0 bases, with 8 bases remaining between them.

V gene TRBV15 combines with J gene TRBJ2-2; tentatively, D is TRBD1 (5 bases). There are 15 residues in the CDR3. The V gene lost 0 bases and the J gene lost 6 bases, with 11 bases spanning the gap. Germline V gives CDR1 LNHNV, CDR2 YYDKDF (reference sequence). The CDR3 spells CATSRDVAGPGELFF. For the CDR3, the DNA is TGTGCCACCAGCAGAGATGTAGCAGGGCCCGGGGAGCTGTTTTTT.

In nucleotides, the CDR3 is TGTGCCAGCAGTGTCGTTCACGGGAAGACTAGCGGATCCTACGAGCAGTACTTC. It translates to CASSVVHGKTSGSYEQYF. This sequence joins TRBV6-1 and TRBJ2-5; 9 bases are a match to TRBD2. The J call may be faulty, since TRBJ2-7 better matches the DNA end. Germline V gene lookup returns CDR1 MNHNS and CDR2 SASEGT. The CDR3 extends over 18 amino acids.

This chain joins TRBV6-6 and TRBJ1-4; D might be TRBD1 (6 bases). The V end lost 2 bases, the J end lost 5 bases, and 6 bases lay between the germline ends. Germline CDR1 is MNHNY and CDR2 is SVGAGI (reference sequence). The CDR3 covers 13 residues. The CDR3 DNA sequence: TGTGCCAGCAGTTACAGGGGGAATGAAAAACTGTTTTTT. This gives the protein CASSYRGNEKLFF.

The gene calls are TRBV5-1 and TRBJ2-3, with 10 bases matching TRBD2. The CDR3 contains 17 residues. Per germline, CDR1 SGHRS and CDR2 YFSETQ. Trimming at V came to 5 bases and at J to 1 base, leaving 10 bases not matched to a gene. The CDR3 region has the DNA TGCGCCAGCAGACCCCCCCTCGGGACTAGCGGCACAGATACGCAGTATTTT. This gives the protein CASRPPLGTSGTDTQYF.

This clone was counted between two and nine times. The V and J genes are TRBV6-5 and TRBJ1-1; D possibly corresponds to TRBD1 (6 bases). The CDR3 covers 12 residues. The germline V gene encodes CDR1 MNHEY and CDR2 SVGAGI. The ends were cut back, 5 bases at V and 10 bases at J, with 14 bases in the middle. Here the CDR3 DNA reads TGTGCCAGCAGTGAGGGGGGGGCCGGAGCTTTCTTT. Its translation: CASSEGGAGAFF.

The CDR3 here is CASSGSSGGVGGEQFF. CDR3 in DNA: TGTGCCAGCAGCGGCAGTAGCGGGGGGGTCGGCGGTGAGCAGTTCTTC. This chain links TRBV7-6 with TRBJ2-1; 11 nucleotides align to TRBD2. After removal of 5 bases from V and 9 bases from J, the junction contained 12 bases not matched to a gene. The CDR3 contains 16 residues. Germline CDR1 reads SGHVS; CDR2 reads FNYEAQ.

This clone is a singleton in its sample. J is TRBJ1-1 and V is TRBV19, with TRBD1 matching over 7 bases. In germline, CDR1 is LNHDA, CDR2 SQIVND (reference sequence). The J segment lost 0 bases and the V segment lost 10 bases, leaving 5 bases of the junction unmatched. The CDR3 has 13 amino acids. The CDR3 spells CATSTGVNTEAFF. The CDR3, as DNA: TGTGCCACTTCCACAGGGGTGAACACTGAAGCTTTCTTT.

The V call is TRBV5-4, the J call TRBJ1-4; 7 nucleotides align to TRBD1. The length of the CDR3 is 14 residues. Germline CDR1 and CDR2: SGHNT and YYREEE (reference sequence). The junction had 6 bases not matched to a gene; V was cut back by 3 bases and J by 7 bases. CDR3 sequence reads: CASSSDRDGEKLFF. The CDR3 DNA reads as TGTGCCAGCAGCTCCGACAGGGACGGTGAAAAACTGTTTTTT.

The chain has TRBV6-6 and TRBJ2-2, with TRBD1 matching over 9 bases. The germline V gene encodes CDR1 MNHNY and CDR2 SVGAGI (reference sequence). The CDR3 has 13 amino acids. Losses at the gene ends were 7 bases for V and 6 bases for J; bases not matched to a gene: 3. The CDR3 loop is CASKGQGPGELFF. The CDR3 DNA reads as TGTGCCAGCAAGGGACAGGGACCCGGGGAGCTGTTTTTT.

In regard to this clone: Other DNA sequences in this sample translate to the same CDR3. The chain uses TRBV7-9 and TRBJ1-2, with D unresolved. Germline V gives CDR1 SEHNR, CDR2 FQNEAQ (reference sequence). This CDR3 contains 12 residues. Trimming took 1 base from V and 4 from J, leaving 4 bases between them. In DNA, the CDR3 is TGTGCCAGCAGCTTAGACAGCTATGGCTACACCTTC. Encoded protein: CASSLDSYGYTF.

The rearrangement joins TRBV5-4 to TRBJ2-3; 9 nucleotides align to TRBD2. The V gene end was trimmed by 4 bases and the J gene end by 6 bases; junction bases not matched to a gene: 12. Germline CDR1 is SGHNT and CDR2 is YYREEE (reference sequence). CDR3 length: 16 amino acids. The CDR3 spells CASSLSGGLGGDTQYF. Written as DNA, the CDR3 is TGTGCCAGCAGCCTTAGCGGGGGCCTCGGCGGGGATACGCAGTATTTT.

CDR3: CATSRDRDRGCGYTF. The CDR3 coding sequence is TGTGCCACCAGCAGAGATCGGGACAGGGGTTGCGGCTACACCTTC. This chain joins TRBV15 and TRBJ1-2; 10 bases are a match to TRBD1. Germline V CDR1 and CDR2: LNHNV, YYDKDF (reference sequence). The ends lost 0 bases at V and 8 bases at J; junction bases unmatched: 6. CDR3 size: 15 residues.

This sequence joins TRBV9 and TRBJ2-1; 8 bases fit TRBD2. Trimming took 0 bases from V and 3 from J; bases not matched to a gene: 5. The length of the CDR3 is 16 residues. Per the germline V gene, CDR1 is SGDLS and CDR2 is YYNGEE. The CDR3 sequence: CASSVVAGSIYNEQFF. For the CDR3, the DNA is TGTGCCAGCAGCGTAGTAGCGGGGTCCATCTACAATGAGCAGTTCTTC.

This chain uses TRBV5-1 with TRBJ1-3; D is possibly TRBD1 (6 bases). Germline CDR1 SGHRS, CDR2 YFSETQ. The ends were cut back, 0 bases at V and 3 bases at J, with 13 bases in the middle. The CDR3 length is 16 residues. As DNA, the CDR3 is TGCGCCAGCAGCTTGGGGCCAGGGGAAGGTGGAAACACCATATATTTT. Amino acids: CASSLGPGEGGNTIYF.

The V call is TRBV4-2, the J call TRBJ1-5; D is perhaps TRBD1 (5 bases). Trimming took 4 bases from V and 7 from J, leaving 17 bases between them. Germline V gene data show CDR1 as LGHNA and CDR2 as YNFKEQ. The CDR3 sequence is 15 residues long. The CDR3, as DNA: TGTGCCAGCAGCCCTACTTTGGAGGGGCTACAGCCCCAGCATTTT. It encodes CASSPTLEGLQPQHF.